This T cell receptor (beta chain) originates from a study of T cell changes during pregnancy in multiple sclerosis. This CDR3 region has 14 residues. With 6 bases clipped from V and 3 bases from J, the junction kept 5 bases outside the gene matches. Looked up from germline, CDR1 is SEHNR and CDR2 is FQNEAQ (reference sequence). Measured with immunoSEQ multiplex PCR; TCRdb has only the in-frame clones, and not every one. This table holds roughly 53,000 clones, 85% to 95% found once. This sequence was found in a female donor in good health, enrolled as a control in a pregnancy study. V usage is TRBV7-9 and J usage is TRBJ2-5; 9 bases line up with TRBD2. The material sequenced was CD4+ T cells from peripheral blood mononuclear cells, taken in the second trimester of pregnancy. Here the CDR3 reads CASSPLAGEETQYF. CDR3 sequence (DNA): TGTGCCAGCAGTCCCTTAGCGGGGGAAGAGACCCAGTACTTC.